This T cell receptor (beta chain) originates from a study of control samples from healthy donors and cancer patients (dated by TCRdb to between 2020 and 2021). About this clone itself: Its target antigen remains unknown. No qualities accompany the bases; no much larger clone lies one base away.

Library generation was performed with the immunoSEQ multiplex PCR assay. In its TCRdb copy, this immuneACCESS table keeps in-frame sequences only and misses some clones. Where compared with another copy, unresolved V genes explain less than half of these, and the others have no known cause. This sample lists about 170,000 clones; about nine tenths were detected once. The top ten constitute over 1.2% of the sample. As encoded in the germline V gene (reference sequence), CDR1 is LNHDA while CDR2 is SQIVND. Trimming removed 6 bases from V and 1 base from J, leaving 12 bases between the germline ends. Spanning cysteine to phenylalanine, the CDR3 consists of 14 amino acids. The sequence is cut down to CDR3 DNA, 42 bases in frame from base 1.

The sequence came from a young woman in good health. Specimen: blood. Rearrangement joined TRBV19 to TRBJ1-1; TRBD1 might be the D gene, on 5 matching bases. The CDR3 region: CASSPADRNTEAFF. The sequenced DNA is TGTGCCAGTAGCCCAGCCGACAGGAACACTGAAGCTTTCTTT. The CDR3, completed at both ends by the reference TRBV19 and TRBJ1-1 genes, gives the full variable domain DGGITQSPKYLFRKEGQNVTLSCEQNLNHDAMYWYRQDPGQGLRLIYYSQIVNDFQKGDIAEGYSVSREKKESFPLTVTSAQKNPTAFYLCASSPADRNTEAFFGQGTRLTVV.